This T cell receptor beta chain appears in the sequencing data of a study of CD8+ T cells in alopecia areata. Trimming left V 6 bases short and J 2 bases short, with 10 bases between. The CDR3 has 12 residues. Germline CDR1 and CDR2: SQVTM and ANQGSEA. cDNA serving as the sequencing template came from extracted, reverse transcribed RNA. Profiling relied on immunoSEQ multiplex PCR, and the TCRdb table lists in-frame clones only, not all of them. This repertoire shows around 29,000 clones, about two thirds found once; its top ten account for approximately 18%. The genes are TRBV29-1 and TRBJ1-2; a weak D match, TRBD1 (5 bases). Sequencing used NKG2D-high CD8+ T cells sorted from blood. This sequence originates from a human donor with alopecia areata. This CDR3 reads CSVDSLNYGYTF. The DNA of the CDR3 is TGCAGCGTCGACAGTCTAAACTATGGCTACACCTTC.